These 30 T cell receptor beta chains were sequenced from one sample in a study of T cell responses to AZD1222 COVID-19 vaccine. The assay was immunoSEQ multiplex PCR, and TCRdb's table has in-frame clones only and misses some. This table has roughly 120,000 clones, around 90% appearing once. The specimen comprised peripheral blood, sampled on day 0 of AZD1222 vaccination. These receptors were obtained from an adult in good health.

The CDR3 bases are TGTGCCTGGAGGGGGGTAGGACTTGGCTACACCTTC. Residues: CAWRGVGLGYTF. The rearrangement uses TRBV30 and TRBJ1-2; a possible D gene is TRBD1 (5 bases). CDR3 length: 12 residues. The V gene's germline CDR1 is GTSNPN and CDR2 SVGIG (reference sequence). Trimming pared 3 bases from V and 7 bases from J, leaving 12 bases between.

This clone has only a few counts. This chain connects TRBV5-5 to TRBJ1-6; TRBD1 matches at 10 bases. In germline, CDR1 is SGHKS, CDR2 YYEKEE (reference sequence). The CDR3 contains 15 residues. Germline trimming cut 4 bases from V and 7 bases from J; bases unmatched to any gene: 5. The DNA of the CDR3 is TGTGCCAGCAGCGGACAGGGGGTGAGGAATTCACCCCTCCACTTT. Translation: CASSGQGVRNSPLHF.

J is TRBJ1-2 and V is TRBV28, with D possibly being TRBD1 (5 bases). Germline lookup yields CDR1 MDHEN and CDR2 SYDVKM. Trimming took off 6 bases at V and 4 bases at J, with 12 bases between the two ends. The CDR3 is made up of 13 amino acids. The CDR3 bases are TGTGCCAGCAGGATGACAGTCCTCTATGGCTACACCTTC. Its translation: CASRMTVLYGYTF.

This rearrangement joins TRBV29-1 to TRBJ1-2, with 7 bases lining up with TRBD1. This CDR3 is 12 amino acids long. With V trimmed by 7 bases and J by 3 bases, 5 bases remained unmatched. CDR1 and CDR2 from the germline V gene are SQVTM and ANQGSEA. The DNA for the CDR3 is TGCAGCGCGACGGGACAGTACTATGGCTACACCTTC. Translated, it gives CSATGQYYGYTF.

The gene calls are TRBV29-1 and TRBJ2-3; no definite D call. The length of the CDR3 is 11 residues. CDR1 SQVTM and CDR2 ANQGSEA come from the germline V gene. V lost 0 bases and J lost 2, with 0 bases in between. CDR3 residues: CSVEDTDTQYF. In DNA, the CDR3 is TGCAGCGTTGAAGACACAGATACGCAGTATTTT.

A few counts support this clone. This chain joins TRBV14 and TRBJ2-7; 9 bases map to TRBD1. Per the germline V gene, CDR1 is SGHDN and CDR2 is FVKESK. After removal of 1 base from V and 7 bases from J, the junction contained 5 bases not matched to a gene. There are 14 residues in the CDR3. CDR3 sequence: CASSQVGTGSEQYF. The DNA of the CDR3 is TGTGCCAGCAGCCAAGTGGGGACAGGGTCGGAGCAGTACTTC.

The V gene is TRBV27, the J gene TRBJ1-2; the D is unclear. The CDR3 is made up of 13 amino acids. V was trimmed by 6 bases and J by 4 bases, leaving 12 bases between them. The germline V gene has CDR1 MNHEY and CDR2 SMNVEV (reference sequence). For the CDR3, the DNA is TGTGCCAGCAGACTCGGGGAGGCCTATGGCTACACCTTC. Protein sequence: CASRLGEAYGYTF.

CDR3 sequence (DNA): TGTGCCAGTAGTTTATCAGGGCGCGGGGAGCTGTTTTTT. Protein sequence: CASSLSGRGELFF. The genes are TRBV19 and TRBJ2-2; D is perhaps TRBD1 (5 bases). V shed 5 bases and J shed 7 bases, with 11 bases lying between them. In germline, CDR1 is LNHDA, CDR2 SQIVND (reference sequence). The length of the CDR3 is 13 residues.

DNA of the CDR3: TGTGCCAGCAGGGCCGGACGGGTCTATGGCTACACCTTC. It translates to CASRAGRVYGYTF. This chain uses TRBV6-5 with TRBJ1-2; no definite D call. V lost 6 bases, J lost 4 bases, and 12 bases lay in between. Per germline, CDR1 MNHEY and CDR2 SVGAGI. The CDR3 runs to 13 residues.

This clone was recorded a few times. V and J are TRBV6-5 and TRBJ1-2; tentative D call: TRBD1 (5 bases). The CDR3 runs to 14 residues. Per the germline V gene, CDR1 is MNHEY and CDR2 is SVGAGI. V was shortened by 0 bases and J by 7 bases, with 12 bases between the two germline ends. The CDR3, as DNA: TGTGCCAGCAGTTACTCGTCGGGGCAGGGTGGCTACACCTTC. This gives the protein CASSYSSGQGGYTF.

Here the CDR3 DNA reads TGTGCCAGCACCGGACTGTCGTTTTACGAGCAGTACTTC. It codes for CASTGLSFYEQYF. The chain uses TRBV6-5 and TRBJ2-7; tentative D call: TRBD2 (5 bases). Trimming shortened V by 7 bases and J by 4 bases, and 14 bases separated the two germline ends. CDR1 is MNHEY, CDR2 SVGAGI, per germline. The CDR3 contains 13 residues.

The gene calls are TRBV27 and TRBJ2-7, with 7 bases fitting TRBD1. V was clipped by 1 base and J by 5 bases; unmatched bases: 11. The CDR3 runs to 16 residues. Germline CDR1 reads MNHEY; CDR2 reads SMNVEV (reference sequence). The chain's CDR3 is CASSLLKRDSIDEQYF. CDR3 sequence (DNA): TGTGCCAGCAGTTTATTGAAACGGGACAGTATTGACGAGCAGTACTTC.

The CDR3 nucleotides are TGTGCCAGTAGTATAGCGAGGGACACTGAAGCTTTCTTT. It yields the protein CASSIARDTEAFF. The genes are TRBV19 and TRBJ1-1; D unresolved. The V end was cut by 1 base, the J end by 3 bases, with 6 bases between. The CDR3 has 13 residues. Per germline, CDR1 LNHDA and CDR2 SQIVND (reference sequence).

The chain has TRBV2 and TRBJ2-7, with 9 nucleotides matching TRBD2. Germline CDR1 reads SNHLY; CDR2 reads FYNNEI. The CDR3 contains 15 residues. V lost 3 bases, J lost 3 bases, and 6 bases stayed unmatched. CDR3 coding DNA: TGTGCCAGCAGTGAGGGAGATAGCGGGAGCTACGAGCAGTACTTC. Amino acids: CASSEGDSGSYEQYF.

The rearrangement links TRBV25-1 to TRBJ1-1; TRBD1 agrees at 8 bases. This CDR3 spans 16 amino acids. The V gene end was trimmed by 3 bases and the J gene end by 1 base; junction bases not matched to a gene: 7. Per germline, CDR1 MGHDK and CDR2 SYGVNS. The CDR3 loop reads CASSDHRTGRNTEAFF. The CDR3 region has the DNA TGTGCCAGCAGTGATCACCGGACAGGGCGGAACACTGAAGCTTTCTTT.

The chain links TRBV25-1 to TRBJ2-7; D is possibly TRBD2 (7 bases). The CDR3 has 17 residues. CDR1 is MGHDK and CDR2 is SYGVNS in the germline V gene. Trimming took 6 bases from V and 1 from J, leaving 22 bases between them. The CDR3 DNA sequence: TGTGCCAGCAGCGGCGGCCAAGGCAGGGGAGGGTCCTACGAGCAGTACTTC. As protein: CASSGGQGRGGSYEQYF.

The chain joins TRBV7-6 to TRBJ1-3, with D hard to call. Germline values: CDR1 SGHVS, CDR2 FNYEAQ. The CDR3 extends over 11 amino acids. The V end lost 5 bases, the J end lost 13 bases, and 12 bases lay between the germline ends. The CDR3 bases are TGTGCCAGCAGCGACGAGGGTAATATATATTTT. It specifies CASSDEGNIYF.

The rearrangement joins TRBV6-1 to TRBJ1-1; D is perhaps TRBD1 (5 bases). The CDR3 extends over 15 amino acids. The germline V gene encodes CDR1 MNHNS and CDR2 SASEGT. Trimming left V 3 bases short and J 10 bases short, with 21 bases between. The CDR3 nucleotides are TGTGCCAGCAGTGACCCGGGACTGCCCCTTGGGGGAGCTTTCTTT. Protein product: CASSDPGLPLGGAFF.

This sequence joins TRBV30 and TRBJ1-6, with D unclear. Trimming shortened V by 0 bases and J by 2 bases, and 8 bases separated the two germline ends. The length of the CDR3 is 15 residues. CDR1 and CDR2 from the germline V gene are GTSNPN and SVGIG (reference sequence). The CDR3 reads CAWSVSGAYNSPLHF. The CDR3 nucleotides read TGTGCCTGGAGTGTAAGTGGGGCCTATAATTCACCCCTCCACTTT. The full variable domain, rest sourced from reference TRBV30 and TRBJ1-6, is SQTIHQWPATLVQPVGSPLSLECTVEGTSNPNLYWYRQAAGRGLQLLFYSVGIGQISSEVPQNLSASRPQDRQFILSSKKLLLSDSGFYLCAWSVSGAYNSPLHFGNGTRLTVT.

The V gene is TRBV5-1, the J gene TRBJ2-7; 10 bases are a match to TRBD2. Germline values: CDR1 SGHRS, CDR2 YFSETQ. V gave up 5 bases and J gave up 3 bases; unmatched junction bases: 8. The length of the CDR3 is 15 residues. CDR3 nucleotide sequence: TGCGCCAGCAGTACCGGGACTAGCGCGATCTACGAGCAGTACTTC. Amino acid sequence: CASSTGTSAIYEQYF.

The chain links TRBV5-1 to TRBJ2-3; weak D call: TRBD1 (6 bases). Trimming left V 4 bases short and J 0 bases short, with 9 bases between. In germline, CDR1 is SGHRS, CDR2 YFSETQ. CDR3 length: 14 amino acids. In nucleotides, the CDR3 is TGCGCCAGCAGCGGACAGAGTAGCACAGATACGCAGTATTTT. Translated: CASSGQSSTDTQYF.

The chain employs TRBV27 and TRBJ1-5; 11 bases map to TRBD1. This CDR3 is built from 14 residues. Germline V gives CDR1 MNHEY, CDR2 SMNVEV (reference sequence). V shed 5 bases, J shed 7 bases, and the junction held 4 bases outside the gene matches. The CDR3 region is CASSLGQGAQPQHF. CDR3 sequence (DNA): TGTGCCAGCAGTCTCGGACAGGGGGCACAGCCCCAGCATTTT.

The chain uses TRBV11-3 and TRBJ2-1; TRBD1 might be the D (5 bases). V was cut by 5 bases and J by 8 bases, with 19 bases left in between. CDR1 SGHNT and CDR2 YENEEA come from the germline V gene. The CDR3 totals 15 residues. CDR3 loop: CASSHGAGLGDEQFF. The CDR3 nucleotides read TGTGCCAGCAGCCATGGGGCAGGTCTGGGCGATGAGCAGTTCTTC.

CDR3 sequence reads: CASSSGGIQPQHF. Here the CDR3 DNA reads TGTGCCAGCAGTTCGGGGGGGATTCAGCCCCAGCATTTT. This chain joins TRBV12-3 or TRBV12-4 and TRBJ1-5; D may be TRBD1 (5 bases). The ends were cut back, 4 bases at V and 6 bases at J, with 10 bases in the middle. This CDR3 is built from 13 residues.

The V call is TRBV5-1, the J call TRBJ1-3; the D gene is possibly TRBD1 (5 bases). Germline V lookup: CDR1 SGHRS, CDR2 YFSETQ. This CDR3 region has 16 residues. V was cut by 0 bases and J by 0 bases, with 10 bases left in between. For the CDR3, the DNA is TGCGCCAGCAGCTTGGCCGACAGACCCTCTGGAAACACCATATATTTT. Translated, it gives CASSLADRPSGNTIYF.

The rearrangement uses TRBV7-9 and TRBJ1-3; D is possibly TRBD1 (6 bases). The CDR3 is 14 residues long. Germline V gene data show CDR1 as SEHNR and CDR2 as FQNEAQ (reference sequence). V lost 2 bases and J lost 4, with 9 bases in between. The CDR3 spells CASSLSGVGNTIYF. The CDR3 coding sequence is TGTGCCAGCAGCTTATCAGGGGTCGGAAACACCATATATTTT.

V usage is TRBV10-1 and J usage is TRBJ2-1; D remains ambiguous. The germline V gene has CDR1 WNHNN and CDR2 SYGVQD (reference sequence). V lost 2 bases, J lost 0 bases, and 11 bases lay in between. This CDR3 is built from 16 residues. The CDR3 bases are TGCGCCAGCAGTGAGCGGCAGGCCCTCTCCTACAATGAGCAGTTCTTC. Its protein product is CASSERQALSYNEQFF.

The gene calls are TRBV24-1 and TRBJ2-3; 12 bases align to TRBD2. CDR1 KGHDR and CDR2 SFDVKD come from the germline V gene. Trimming took 4 bases from V and 6 from J; bases not matched to a gene: 7. The CDR3 is 16 residues long. Here the CDR3 reads CATSDPLAGGSDTQYF. CDR3 DNA: TGTGCCACCAGTGACCCGCTAGCGGGAGGGTCCGATACGCAGTATTTT.

This chain joins TRBV5-4 and TRBJ2-5; 13 nucleotides align to TRBD2. The V gene end was trimmed by 4 bases and the J gene end by 5 bases; junction bases not matched to a gene: 8. CDR1 SGHNT and CDR2 YYREEE come from the germline V gene (reference sequence). The CDR3 loop spans 16 amino acids. CDR3 region: CASSSGLAGEWETQYF. The DNA for the CDR3 is TGTGCCAGCAGCAGTGGACTAGCGGGAGAGTGGGAGACCCAGTACTTC.

Points on this clone: Other nucleotide sequences from this sample produce the same CDR3. The chain is built from TRBV5-1 and TRBJ2-7; D call uncertain. V was cut by 0 bases and J by 3 bases, with 4 bases left in between. There are 12 residues in the CDR3. The germline gives CDR1 SGHRS, CDR2 YFSETQ. In DNA form, the CDR3 reads TGCGCCAGCAGCTTGGTGGGCTACGAGCAGTACTTC. Amino acid sequence: CASSLVGYEQYF.